These 6 T cell receptor beta chains were sequenced from one sample in a study of OX40 agonist ivuxolimab in advanced cancers. Sequencing was performed with immunoSEQ multiplex PCR; in TCRdb, only in-frame clones are kept and a portion is missing. This sample carries 50,000 to 80,000 clones, roughly 86% of them seen once, and the ten largest clones take approximately 9.8%. Sequences were derived from CD4+ or CD8+ T cells sorted from blood, sampled in a trial of the OX40 agonist ivuxolimab. The origin of the receptors is an adult with an advanced solid tumor such as melanoma, head and neck, liver or kidney cancer.

V gene TRBV5-1 combines with J gene TRBJ1-2, with a possible D match to TRBD1 (5 bases). CDR3 length equals 14 residues. Trimming stripped 5 bases from V and 3 bases from J, with 14 bases between. Germline values: CDR1 SGHRS, CDR2 YFSETQ. Here the CDR3 reads CASRVPGVDYGYTF. The CDR3 coding sequence is TGCGCCAGCAGGGTCCCGGGGGTGGACTATGGCTACACCTTC.

The V gene is TRBV5-1, the J gene TRBJ2-3; the D is unclear. Germline CDR1 SGHRS, CDR2 YFSETQ. Trimming shortened V by 4 bases and J by 1 base, and 10 bases separated the two germline ends. The CDR3 covers 14 residues. The CDR3: CASSPGRRTDTQYF. As DNA, the CDR3 is TGCGCCAGCAGCCCGGGCCGTCGCACAGATACGCAGTATTTT.

This chain joins TRBV7-2 and TRBJ1-5; D is unresolved. This CDR3 is built from 13 residues. The germline V and J ends were trimmed by 5 bases and 11 bases, with 16 bases remaining between them. Germline V gene data show CDR1 as SGHTA and CDR2 as FQGNSA. The CDR3 bases are TGTGCCAGCAGCGGCCGGGAGACGGTCTCCCAGCATTTT. Its translation: CASSGRETVSQHF.

This rearrangement joins TRBV6-6 to TRBJ1-5; D call uncertain. The CDR3 spans 13 residues. V lost 1 base, J lost 5 bases, and 6 bases lay in between. Germline CDR1 MNHNY, CDR2 SVGAGI (reference sequence). CDR3 amino acids: CASSYFQDQPQHF. CDR3 coding DNA: TGTGCCAGCAGTTACTTTCAGGATCAGCCCCAGCATTTT.

V is TRBV20-1 and J is TRBJ2-7; no reliable D call. This CDR3 is 11 amino acids long. From germline, CDR1 is DFQATT and CDR2 SNEGSKA (reference sequence). Trimming pared 6 bases from V and 6 bases from J, leaving 12 bases between. The CDR3: CSAKGRVEQYF. In DNA form, the CDR3 reads TGCAGTGCAAAAGGACGGGTCGAGCAGTACTTC.

The table lists this clone with a few counts. V gene TRBV5-5 combines with J gene TRBJ1-4; D not resolved. This CDR3 is built from 13 residues. Germline values: CDR1 SGHKS, CDR2 YYEKEE (reference sequence). Trimming removed 4 bases at V and 3 bases at J, with 7 bases between. For the CDR3, the DNA is TGTGCCAGCAGCGAGAGGTCTAATGAAAAACTGTTTTTT. Amino acids: CASSERSNEKLFF. The whole variable domain, filled in from reference TRBV5-5 and TRBJ1-4, reads DAGVTQSPTHLIKTRGQQVTLRCSPISGHKSVSWYQQVLGQGPQFIFQYYEKEERGRGNFPDRFSARQFPNYSSELNVNALLLGDSALYLCASSERSNEKLFFGSGTQLSVL.